The clone carrying this T cell receptor beta chain came up a few times. The antigen is not known. Other DNA sequences in this sample translate to the same CDR3. The data were obtained in a study of OX40 agonist ivuxolimab in advanced cancers. Across the study: Under the entry rules, prior anti-PD-1, anti-PD-L1 or anti-CTLA-4 therapy was allowed, and roughly 41% had some.

Study results and caveats: Among the nonresponders, some also had low normalized T-cell clonal expansion.

Sequencing was performed with immunoSEQ multiplex PCR; in TCRdb, only in-frame clones are kept and a portion is missing. Among tens of thousands of clones listed, 80% to 90% were seen once. Germline values: CDR1 SGHTA, CDR2 FQGNSA. Trimming took 2 bases from V and 4 from J, leaving 8 bases between them. This CDR3 has 13 residues. The TCR was taken from an adult with an advanced solid tumor such as melanoma, head and neck, liver or kidney cancer. This specimen consisted of CD4+ or CD8+ T cells sorted from blood, obtained in a trial of the OX40 agonist ivuxolimab. The chain has TRBV7-2 and TRBJ2-5; D ambiguous. The CDR3 here is CASSLSLGETQYF. The CDR3, as DNA: TGTGCCAGCAGCTTATCCCTCGGAGAGACCCAGTACTTC.